This T cell receptor (beta chain) is from a study of cytomegalovirus exposure and HLA in healthy donors. Points from the study as a whole: The dataset shows that most TCR sequences were rare, while some public TCRs occurred in many donors. Later work associated 16,951 TCR beta sequences with HLA alleles at 0.05 false discovery rate.

The primer mix had 60 Vbeta and 13 Jbeta primers. Assay used: immunoSEQ multiplex PCR; TCRdb lists only in-frame clones, some missing. The sample lists some 200,000 clones; roughly 68% were seen once. Notes on this clone: Its matching antigen is unknown.

V gave up 0 bases and J gave up 0 bases, with 15 bases separating them. Germline-derived CDR1 and CDR2 are SGDLS and YYNGEE. This CDR3 region has 17 residues. The chain uses TRBV9 and TRBJ2-5, with D perhaps TRBD1 (6 bases). This clonotype was obtained from a middle-aged man in good health and CMV-seropositive. Sequencing was performed on PBMCs. CDR3 amino acids: CASSVALTDRYQETQYF. The CDR3 DNA is TGTGCCAGCAGCGTAGCTCTTACAGACAGGTACCAAGAGACCCAGTACTTC.